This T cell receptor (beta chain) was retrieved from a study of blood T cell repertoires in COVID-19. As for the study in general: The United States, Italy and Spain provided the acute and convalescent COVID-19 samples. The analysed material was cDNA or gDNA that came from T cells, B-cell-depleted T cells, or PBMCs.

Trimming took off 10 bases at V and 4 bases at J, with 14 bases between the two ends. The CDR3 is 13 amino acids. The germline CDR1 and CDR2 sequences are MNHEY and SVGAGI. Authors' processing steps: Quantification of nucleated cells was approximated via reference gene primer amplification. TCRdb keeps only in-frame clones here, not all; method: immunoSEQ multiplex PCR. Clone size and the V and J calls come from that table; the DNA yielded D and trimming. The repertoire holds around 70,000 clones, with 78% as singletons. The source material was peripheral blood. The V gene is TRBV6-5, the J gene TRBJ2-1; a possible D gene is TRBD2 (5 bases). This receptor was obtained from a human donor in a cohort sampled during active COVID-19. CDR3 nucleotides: TGTGCCACGGACGGTAGCGTGTACAATGAGCAGTTCTTC. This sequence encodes CATDGSVYNEQFF.